The 14 T cell receptor beta chains below come from one sample, sequenced in a study of CD8 T cells in Susac syndrome. Random hexamers were used to reverse transcribe an amount of roughly 0.5 to 1 ug RNA. A single record per CDR3 protein comes from TCRdb applying MiXCR to the immunoSEQ multiplex PCR reads. The profile shows around 270,000 distinct CDR3 sequences, over 75% of them singletons. The material sequenced was CD8+ T cells from PBMCs. The receptor set was obtained from a human donor with multiple sclerosis.

V and J are TRBV20-1 and TRBJ2-7; no clear D. Between the trimmed V and J ends, which lost 0 bases and 3 bases, there was a span of 6 bases. Germline V CDR1 and CDR2: DFQATT, SNEGSKA (reference sequence). This CDR3 contains 12 residues. The DNA of the CDR3 is TGCAGTGCTAGAGAGGGGTTCTACGAGCAGTACTTC. This sequence encodes CSAREGFYEQYF.

V and J are TRBV29-1 and TRBJ1-1; 11 nucleotides match TRBD1. Germline CDR1 SQVTM, CDR2 ANQGSEA. The ends lost 5 bases at V and 5 bases at J; junction bases unmatched: 7. CDR3 length: 14 amino acids. In DNA form, the CDR3 reads TGCAGCGTTACCTCTGGGACAGGGGGAACTGAAGCTTTCTTT. Its translation is CSVTSGTGGTEAFF.

The chain couples TRBV15 to TRBJ1-1, with 10 bases identical to TRBD1. Germline loops: CDR1 LNHNV, CDR2 YYDKDF (reference sequence). The V gene end was trimmed by 0 bases and the J gene end by 5 bases; junction bases not matched to a gene: 6. The CDR3 length is 16 residues. In nucleotides, the CDR3 is TGTGCCACCAGCAGAGATCCGGACAGGGGGAAGACTGAAGCTTTCTTT. Its translation: CATSRDPDRGKTEAFF.

The chain combines TRBV20-1 with TRBJ2-5; D is perhaps TRBD1 (7 bases). The length of the CDR3 is 15 residues. Germline V lookup: CDR1 DFQATT, CDR2 SNEGSKA (reference sequence). V lost 0 bases and J 4 bases, leaving 15 bases between the germline ends. The CDR3 spells CSAREGRGARETQYF. The CDR3 nucleotides read TGCAGTGCTAGAGAGGGCAGGGGGGCGAGAGAGACCCAGTACTTC.

This clonotype was counted once. The rearrangement links TRBV5-1 to TRBJ2-7; unclear D gene. The CDR3 has 14 residues. Trimming took 0 bases from V and 2 from J, leaving 9 bases between them. CDR1 is SGHRS and CDR2 is YFSETQ in the germline V gene. This CDR3 is CASSLEYWPYEQYF. The CDR3, as DNA: TGCGCCAGCAGCTTGGAGTACTGGCCCTACGAGCAGTACTTC.

The chain recombines TRBV6-6 with TRBJ2-7, with 9 bases lining up with TRBD2. Unmatched junction bases numbered 5, after V lost 4 bases and J lost 4 bases. In germline, CDR1 is MNHNY, CDR2 SVGAGI (reference sequence). This CDR3 is built from 14 residues. The CDR3 protein is CASSLVLAGYEQYF. The CDR3 DNA is TGTGCCAGCAGTTTAGTACTAGCGGGTTACGAGCAGTACTTC.

The chain links TRBV9 to TRBJ2-1; the D gene is possibly TRBD1 (5 bases). The CDR3 has 17 amino acids. Germline values: CDR1 SGDLS, CDR2 YYNGEE. V was cut by 0 bases and J by 0 bases, with 13 bases left in between. This chain's CDR3 is CASSVARQFSSYNEQFF. The DNA for the CDR3 is TGTGCCAGCAGCGTAGCGAGACAGTTTAGCTCCTACAATGAGCAGTTCTTC. Based on the CDR3 plus reference TRBV9 and TRBJ2-1, the full variable domain is DSGVTQTPKHLITATGQRVTLRCSPRSGDLSVYWYQQSLDQGLQFLIQYYNGEERAKGNILERFSAQQFPDLHSELNLSSLELGDSALYFCASSVARQFSSYNEQFFGPGTRLTVL.

The V gene is TRBV28, the J gene TRBJ2-7, with D perhaps given as TRBD1 or TRBD2 (6 bases each). Germline-derived CDR1 and CDR2 are MDHEN and SYDVKM. The CDR3 runs 16 residues. Trimming shortened V by 3 bases and J by 3 bases, and 18 bases separated the two germline ends. The CDR3 reads CASSFTQGGTYYEQYF. CDR3 DNA: TGTGCCAGCAGTTTTACCCAAGGGGGGACCTACTACGAGCAGTACTTC.

This chain connects TRBV6-5 to TRBJ2-2, with 9 bases identical to TRBD2. The V gene end was trimmed by 6 bases and the J gene end by 3 bases; junction bases not matched to a gene: 5. CDR1 is MNHEY, CDR2 SVGAGI, per germline. The CDR3 has 15 residues. The CDR3 region is CASSLLAGHTGELFF. The CDR3 nucleotides read TGTGCCAGCAGCCTCCTAGCGGGGCACACCGGGGAGCTGTTTTTT.

The V gene is TRBV9, the J gene TRBJ2-7; D assignment may be TRBD1 or TRBD2 (6 bases each). The CDR3 is 13 residues long. V lost 3 bases and J 4 bases, leaving 11 bases between the germline ends. From germline, CDR1 is SGDLS and CDR2 YYNGEE. The CDR3 coding sequence is TGTGCCAGCAGCGGAGGGGGAGGTTACGAGCAGTACTTC. The encoded protein is CASSGGGGYEQYF.

The chain recombines TRBV4-1 with TRBJ1-1; TRBD1 is a possible D gene (5 bases). CDR1 MGHRA and CDR2 YSYEKL come from the germline V gene. The V end was cut by 2 bases, the J end by 1 base, with 5 bases between. The CDR3 totals 13 residues. The CDR3 is CASSQTGNTEAFF. For the CDR3, the DNA is TGCGCCAGCAGCCAAACAGGGAACACTGAAGCTTTCTTT.

This chain uses TRBV2 with TRBJ1-2; TRBD1 is a possible D gene (5 bases). Germline CDR1 reads SNHLY; CDR2 reads FYNNEI. Trimming took off 3 bases at V and 6 bases at J, with 20 bases between the two ends. CDR3 size: 16 residues. The CDR3 nucleotides are TGTGCCAGCAGTGACTCCGGGACGCGGACCGGGGATGGCTACACCTTC. The encoded protein is CASSDSGTRTGDGYTF.

Here the CDR3 DNA reads TGTGCCAGCAGTGCCTCTGGACAGGTGGTATACGAGCAGTACTTC. It is translated as CASSASGQVVYEQYF. The rearrangement joins TRBV27 to TRBJ2-7; TRBD1 agrees at 7 bases. V dropped 5 bases and J dropped 4; count of bases not matched to a gene: 11. The CDR3 consists of 15 residues. Germline assignment: CDR1 MNHEY and CDR2 SMNVEV (reference sequence).

V and J are TRBV29-1 and TRBJ2-1, with no clear D. CDR3 size: 13 residues. The V end lost 2 bases, the J end lost 2 bases, and 7 bases lay between the germline ends. Germline V CDR1 and CDR2: SQVTM, ANQGSEA. Here the CDR3 reads CSVELTAYNEQFF. CDR3 in DNA: TGCAGCGTTGAACTAACAGCCTACAATGAGCAGTTCTTC.